These T cell receptor beta chains were read from a single sample in a study of T cells in Graves' hyperthyroidism and ophthalmopathy. TCRdb itself ran the multiplex PCR reads through MiXCR, one entry per CDR3 protein. The table lists under 400,000 distinct CDR3 sequences, just under 25% of them singletons. The sequenced sample consisted of blood. Receptors were obtained from a man between 45 and 60 years old with Graves' hyperthyroidism. Both conserved end residues are part of each CDR3. D genes are given only for firm matches. Size is stated for part of the rows, as once, few or many counts, or as a class when the clone is expanded.

>many|TRBV2|TRBD2|TRBJ2-5
TGTGCCAGCGGGGGACTAGCGGGAGAAGGTCCAGAGACCCAGTACTTC
CASGGLAGEGPETQYF
>-|TRBV2|-|TRBJ2-7
TGTGCCGGACACCGGGACAAGACCTACGAGCAGTACTTC
CAGHRDKTYEQYF
>-|TRBV11-1|TRBD2|TRBJ2-4
TGTGCCAGCAGTTACCAGAGCGGGAGTGGGGACATGCAGTACTTC
CASSYQSGSGDMQYF
>many|TRBV6-1|-|TRBJ2-5
TGTGCCAGCAGGGGACCGAGGCAAGAGACCCAGTACTTC
CASRGPRQETQYF
>-|TRBV12-3/TRBV12-4|TRBD2|TRBJ2-5
TGTGCCAGCAGTTTAGCCGGCGGGAGCGGAGAGACCCAGTACTTC
CASSLAGGSGETQYF
>few|TRBV3-1|TRBD1|TRBJ1-6
TGTGCCAGCAGCCCATGGCGACAGGGCAATTCACCCCTCCACTTT
CASSPWRQGNSPLHF
>-|TRBV5-6|-|TRBJ2-3
TGTGCCAGCAGCTTTCCGAGGGCCGGGACAGATACGCAGTATTTT
CASSFPRAGTDTQYF
>many|TRBV27|-|TRBJ2-1
TGTGCCAGCAGAGGCGGAGGGGAGCAGTTCTTC
CASRGGGEQFF
>-|TRBV7-2|-|TRBJ1-5
TGTGCCAGCAGTCAAGGAACAGGTCGCGTCTTTGATCAGCCCCAGCATTTT
CASSQGTGRVFDQPQHF
>-|TRBV20-1|-|TRBJ2-1
TGCAGTGCTAGATTAATAGGAAACTCCTACAATGAGCAGTTCTTC
CSARLIGNSYNEQFF
>-|TRBV7-9|-|TRBJ2-2
TGTGCCAGCAGCCCCCCAATGGACAGCACCAGATACGAAGGGGAGCTGTTTTTT
CASSPPMDSTRYEGELFF
>-|TRBV29-1|TRBD2|TRBJ2-7
TGCAGCGTTCGCGGGACTAGCGGGGATTCCTACGAGCAGTACTTC
CSVRGTSGDSYEQYF
>-|TRBV29-1|TRBD1|TRBJ2-7
TGCAGCGCCGGGACAGGGTCCTACGAGCAGTACTTC
CSAGTGSYEQYF
>many|TRBV27|-|TRBJ1-1
TGTGCCAGCAGTTTATTTTCGGGGGGGACTGAAGCTTTCTTT
CASSLFSGGTEAFF
>few|TRBV5-1|-|TRBJ2-1
TGCGCCAGCAGCTTGGTCTCTTCTGGGGACAATGAGCAGTTCTTC
CASSLVSSGDNEQFF
>-|TRBV3-1|TRBD2|TRBJ2-1
TGTGCCAGCAGCCAAGTTGGTCTAGCGGGGGTTGGGTCCTACAATGAGCAGTTCTTC
CASSQVGLAGVGSYNEQFF
>-|TRBV7-9|TRBD1|TRBJ1-5
TGTGCCAGCAGCCGGACAGGGGAATATAGCAATCAGCCCCAGCATTTT
CASSRTGEYSNQPQHF
>-|TRBV10-3|-|TRBJ2-3
TGTGCCATCAGTGAGTCATCAGGGCGACCAATTACAGATACGCAGTATTTT
CAISESSGRPITDTQYF
>-|TRBV9|TRBD1|TRBJ2-3
TGTGCCAGCAACCCAGGGACAGGAGCCCTTGTGGATACGCAGTATTTT
CASNPGTGALVDTQYF
>few|TRBV15|TRBD2|TRBJ2-5
TGTGCCACCAGCAGAGACCATCTAGCGGAAGAGACCCAGTACTTC
CATSRDHLAEETQYF
>few|TRBV5-1|-|TRBJ2-4
TGCGCCAGCAGCTGCCGGGACTCCAAGGTTAGGGCCAAAAACATTCAGTACTTC
CASSCRDSKVRAKNIQYF
>many|TRBV29-1|TRBD1|TRBJ1-1
TGCAGCATGAGGACAGGGGCGGCCACTGAAGCTTTCTTT
CSMRTGAATEAFF
>few|TRBV20-1|TRBD2|TRBJ2-3
TGCAGTGCCCGGACTAGCCAAACAGATACGCAGTATTTT
CSARTSQTDTQYF
>few|TRBV6-2/TRBV6-3|TRBD1|TRBJ2-3
TGTGCCAGCAGTTACTCATTAACAGGGGGAAATACGCAGTATTTT
CASSYSLTGGNTQYF
>few|TRBV18|-|TRBJ2-2
TGTGCCAGCGCTCGACAGAACACCGGGGAGCTGTTTTTT
CASARQNTGELFF
>-|TRBV19|-|TRBJ1-1
TGTGCCAGTCGGGAGGGGAACACTGAAGCTTTCTTT
CASREGNTEAFF
>-|TRBV3-1|-|TRBJ2-7
TGTGCCAGCAGCCAAGGCATTGGTGGAGGGAATCCCTACGAGCAGTACTTC
CASSQGIGGGNPYEQYF